These T cell receptor beta chains were read from a single sample in a study of cytomegalovirus exposure and HLA in healthy donors. Data came from immunoSEQ multiplex PCR; TCRdb stores just in-frame clones and leaves some out. The sample lists fewer than 250,000 clones; around 88% were seen once. Sequencing used PBMCs. The source is a woman aged 18-29 years in good health and CMV-seronegative. Each CDR3 is given with its conserved first and last residue. A D gene is named only where the DNA matches it firmly. Rows give clone size only sometimes, using once, few, many, or a class for an expanded clone.

DNA	CDR3	D	size	J	V
TGTGCCAGCAGCCCGGGACTGGGGACAGGGGTGAATTCACCCCTCCACTTT	CASSPGLGTGVNSPLHF	TRBD1	NA	TRBJ1-6	TRBV7-9
TGTGCCAGCAGGATCCGGGACAGGGATAATTCACCCCTCCACTTT	CASRIRDRDNSPLHF	TRBD1	NA	TRBJ1-6	TRBV2
TGTGCCAGCAGTTTATCGAAACCGGACAGGGGCTATGGCTACACCTTC	CASSLSKPDRGYGYTF	TRBD1	NA	TRBJ1-2	TRBV27
TGTGCCAGCAGCGCGACTGCTACAACCGGGGAGCTGTTTTTT	CASSATATTGELFF	NA	NA	TRBJ2-2	TRBV9
TGTGCCAGCAGCCCCTCGTACGAGCAGTACTTC	CASSPSYEQYF	NA	few	TRBJ2-7	TRBV7-9
TGTGCCTTGGAGATTACCGGGACAGTCCTTAACGAGCAGTACTTC	CALEITGTVLNEQYF	TRBD1	NA	TRBJ2-7	TRBV30
TGTGCCAGCAGCTCAACTAGCGGGGTATACAATGAGCAGTTCTTC	CASSSTSGVYNEQFF	TRBD2	NA	TRBJ2-1	TRBV7-2
TGCGCCACCCGTATAGAAGAGATTGGGACCCAGTACTTC	CATRIEEIGTQYF	NA	NA	TRBJ2-5	TRBV5-1
TGCGCCAGCAGCTTTTCCTTTCTAGCGGGGAGCAACACAGATACGCAGTATTTT	CASSFSFLAGSNTDTQYF	TRBD2	NA	TRBJ2-3	TRBV5-1
TGTGCCAGCAGTCCCAGGGGGCAACGGTCCTACGAGCAGTACTTC	CASSPRGQRSYEQYF	TRBD1	NA	TRBJ2-7	TRBV6-6